These 3 T cell receptor beta chains share one sample of origin, sequenced in a study of early T cells in non-severe SARS-CoV-2 infection. TCRdb itself ran the 5' RACE reads through MiXCR, one entry per CDR3 protein. The profile shows tens of thousands of distinct CDR3 sequences, roughly 4.1% of them singletons. Sequenced: whole blood. The receptors were gathered from an adult who was a healthcare worker with PCR-confirmed SARS-CoV-2 infection or an uninfected control (not recorded which).

This clonotype was counted only a few times. This chain uses TRBV6-5 with TRBJ2-5; perhaps TRBD1 as D (5 bases). With 2 bases removed from V and 1 base from J, the gap between germline ends came to 8 bases. The CDR3 loop spans 14 amino acids. Germline values: CDR1 MNHEY, CDR2 SVGAGI. CDR3 nucleotide sequence: TGTGCCAGCAGTTACCGAGACAGCCAAGAGACCCAGTACTTC. Amino acids: CASSYRDSQETQYF.

This clonotype was seen a handful of times. The chain uses TRBV21-1 and TRBJ2-5; TRBD2, the table's D call, was not compared with the DNA. TRBV21-1 has pseudogene status. This CDR3 spans 17 amino acids. CDR3 residues: CASSKRRGCLGQETQYF. CDR3 DNA sequence: TGTGCCAGCAGCAAGAGGAGGGGCTGTTTGGGCCAAGAGACCCAGTACTTC.

In this sample, this clonotype turned up a few times. The V call is TRBV29-1, the J call TRBJ1-6; tentatively, D is TRBD1 (5 bases). Germline V gives CDR1 SQVTM, CDR2 ANQGSEA. V gave up 3 bases and J gave up 9 bases, with 15 bases separating them. The CDR3 is 14 residues long. The CDR3: CSVEDGERGSPLHF. CDR3 coding DNA: TGCAGCGTTGAGGACGGCGAGAGGGGTTCACCCCTCCACTTT.